This TCR beta chain was identified in a study of response to subunit inactivated influenza vaccine. Findings and limits, study-wide: The study's authors posited that every seasonal influenza vaccination enlists few new T cells.

Regarding this clonotype: Its antigen remains unknown.

CDR3 length: 13 residues. The V gene lost 3 bases and the J gene lost 4 bases, with 10 bases spanning the gap. CDR1 is MDHEN, CDR2 SYDVKM, per germline. TCRdb itself ran the RT-PCR reads through MiXCR, one entry per CDR3 protein. Seen here are some 300,000 distinct CDR3 sequences, approximately 21% observed once, and the top ten hold about 9.4%. This chain connects TRBV28 to TRBJ2-7, with TRBD2 as a possible D gene (6 bases). The receptor was isolated from a man aged 50 to 69 who received an inactivated influenza vaccine. Sequences were derived from PBMCs from blood, sampled about 20 months after vaccination. CDR3 sequence: CASSFPGLYEQYF. For the CDR3, the DNA is TGTGCCAGCAGTTTTCCGGGACTTTACGAGCAGTACTTC.